These 21 T cell receptor beta chains came from one sample sequenced in a study of shared T cell receptors in the human thymus. Assay used: immunoSEQ multiplex PCR; TCRdb lists only in-frame clones, some missing. The table has hundreds of thousands of clones, around 87% seen once. These data were likewise used in another study, on human thymus T cells.

What was sequenced was thymocytes. The receptors here all came from a boy under two years old with a congenital heart defect.

Here the CDR3 reads CATSTRTSGGPLRGQYF. The DNA of the CDR3 is TGTGCCACCAGCACCCGGACTAGCGGGGGACCTCTACGAGGGCAGTACTTC. This rearrangement joins TRBV15 to TRBJ2-7; the match to TRBD2 covers 13 bases. Germline CDR1 LNHNV, CDR2 YYDKDF (reference sequence). V was clipped by 4 bases and J by 9 bases; unmatched bases: 15. CDR3 length equals 17 residues.

This chain links TRBV7-9 with TRBJ1-2; D remains unclear. The CDR3 loop spans 13 amino acids. Germline V gene data show CDR1 as SEHNR and CDR2 as FQNEAQ (reference sequence). Trimming took off 3 bases at V and 0 bases at J, with 5 bases between the two ends. In nucleotides, the CDR3 is TGTGCCAGCAGCTTTAGCACTAACTATGGCTACACCTTC. Translation gives CASSFSTNYGYTF.

V and J are TRBV25-1 and TRBJ2-7; TRBD1 aligns across 10 bases. With V trimmed by 3 bases and J by 6 bases, 17 bases remained unmatched. Germline V gene data show CDR1 as MGHDK and CDR2 as SYGVNS. The CDR3 is 18 amino acids. Here the CDR3 reads CASSDDPYAGTGAREQYF. CDR3 DNA: TGTGCCAGCAGTGACGATCCGTATGCCGGGACAGGGGCTCGCGAGCAGTACTTC.

The V gene is TRBV7-2, the J gene TRBJ1-1; a possible D gene is TRBD1 (6 bases). CDR3 length: 12 amino acids. Trimming pared 4 bases from V and 5 bases from J, leaving 8 bases between. Germline lookup yields CDR1 SGHTA and CDR2 FQGNSA. CDR3 in DNA: TGTGCCAGCAGCTGGACAGTGACTGAAGCTTTCTTT. It specifies CASSWTVTEAFF.

This sequence joins TRBV11-2 and TRBJ2-5; TRBD2 might be the D (6 bases). There are 15 residues in the CDR3. Germline values: CDR1 SGHAT, CDR2 FQNNGV. V lost 3 bases and J lost 1, with 12 bases in between. The CDR3 DNA follows: TGTGCCAGCAGCTTCGTAGGGCGGGGCCAAGAGACCCAGTACTTC. Its translation: CASSFVGRGQETQYF.

The chain couples TRBV30 to TRBJ1-4, with a weak D call TRBD1 (6 bases). The CDR3 spans 20 residues. Germline loops: CDR1 GTSNPN, CDR2 SVGIG (reference sequence). Trimming removed 7 bases from V and 0 bases from J, with 30 bases in between. CDR3 amino acids: CAYPLRPRGHSPSTNEKLFF. The CDR3 DNA reads TGTGCCTACCCGTTACGGCCCAGGGGCCACTCACCTTCAACTAATGAAAAACTGTTTTTT.

V gene TRBV14 combines with J gene TRBJ1-2, with TRBD1 as a possible D gene (5 bases). CDR1 is SGHDN, CDR2 FVKESK, per germline. V was pared by 1 base and J by 4 bases, with 16 bases between. The CDR3 totals 16 residues. The CDR3 DNA reads TGTGCCAGCAGCCAAGGGACCGGGGGGTGGGGCTATGGCTACACCTTC. Its protein product is CASSQGTGGWGYGYTF. Complete variable domain (other parts from reference TRBV14 and TRBJ1-2): EAGVTQFPSHSVIEKGQTVTLRCDPISGHDNLYWYRRVMGKEIKFLLHFVKESKQDESGMPNNRFLAERTGGTYSTLKVQPAELEDSGVYFCASSQGTGGWGYGYTFGSGTRLTVV.

This chain links TRBV7-6 with TRBJ2-1; 9 positions match TRBD2. The CDR3 has 17 residues. Per the germline V gene, CDR1 is SGHVS and CDR2 is FNYEAQ. V was clipped by 5 bases and J by 3 bases; unmatched bases: 11. The DNA for the CDR3 is TGTGCCAGCAGCGGAAGAGGTGGGCGGGAGGGCTACAATGAGCAGTTCTTC. Protein sequence: CASSGRGGREGYNEQFF.

This clone was seen a single time. The J gene is TRBJ1-2, the V gene TRBV15; unclear D gene. There are 12 residues in the CDR3. The V end was cut by 5 bases, the J end by 8 bases, with 12 bases between. The germline CDR1 and CDR2 sequences are LNHNV and YYDKDF (reference sequence). The CDR3 region has the DNA TGTGCCACCAGCCTGCCCTCGGAGGGCTACACCTTC. It codes for CATSLPSEGYTF. Looking up the rest from reference TRBV15 and TRBJ1-2 gives the full variable domain: DAMVIQNPRYQVTQFGKPVTLSCSQTLNHNVMYWYQQKSSQAPKLLFHYYDKDFNNEADTPDNFQSRRPNTSFCFLDIRSPGLGDTAMYLCATSLPSEGYTFGSGTRLTVV.

This clone was counted once. The chain joins TRBV4-2 to TRBJ1-1, with 9 bases fitting TRBD1. The CDR3 is 14 residues long. The ends lost 1 base at V and 5 bases at J; junction bases unmatched: 2. Germline loops: CDR1 LGHNA, CDR2 YNFKEQ. The CDR3 spells CASSQGQGVTEAFF. DNA of the CDR3: TGTGCCAGCAGCCAAGGACAGGGGGTAACTGAAGCTTTCTTT.

This rearrangement joins TRBV19 to TRBJ2-1; D might be TRBD2 (7 bases). The germline CDR1 and CDR2 sequences are LNHDA and SQIVND (reference sequence). V gave up 1 base and J gave up 10 bases, with 20 bases separating them. The CDR3 is 16 amino acids. The CDR3, as DNA: TGTGCCAGTAGTATAGGGGGGCGGGGGCACGTAATCGAGCAGTTCTTC. Its translation: CASSIGGRGHVIEQFF.

CDR3 loop: CSAWATDTQYF. The CDR3 DNA reads as TGCAGTGCTTGGGCCACAGATACGCAGTATTTT. The gene calls are TRBV20-1 and TRBJ2-3; D not certain. The CDR3 has 11 amino acids. Germline V gene sequence: CDR1 DFQATT, CDR2 SNEGSKA (reference sequence). Trimming shortened V by 5 bases and J by 2 bases, and 5 bases separated the two germline ends.

V gene TRBV2 combines with J gene TRBJ1-1; no clear D gene. CDR3 length: 15 residues. Germline-derived CDR1 and CDR2 are SNHLY and FYNNEI. Deletions cut 2 bases from V and 2 bases from J, with 12 bases between. The CDR3 reads CASSENLGFNTEAFF. The CDR3 nucleotides are TGTGCCAGCAGTGAAAACCTAGGATTTAACACTGAAGCTTTCTTT.

The V gene is TRBV5-1, the J gene TRBJ1-3; D is perhaps TRBD1 (5 bases). The V end was cut by 4 bases, the J end by 4 bases, with 12 bases between. The CDR3 loop spans 14 amino acids. Germline-derived CDR1 and CDR2 are SGHRS and YFSETQ. For the CDR3, the DNA is TGCGCCAGCAGCGGCGGGACGGACGGAAACACCATATATTTT. This codes for CASSGGTDGNTIYF.

This rearrangement joins TRBV18 to TRBJ1-5; 7 bases match TRBD1. Germline CDR1 KGHSH, CDR2 LQKENI. Trimming at V came to 4 bases and at J to 6 bases, leaving 21 bases not matched to a gene. The CDR3 runs 19 residues. The CDR3 DNA sequence: TGTGCCAGCTCACACGCAATTCACGACAGGGCTACTTCGGGTCAGCCCCAGCATTTT. This encodes CASSHAIHDRATSGQPQHF.

V and J are TRBV7-2 and TRBJ2-7; a weak D match, TRBD1 (6 bases). Between the trimmed V and J ends, which lost 1 base and 2 bases, there was a span of 9 bases. In germline, CDR1 is SGHTA, CDR2 FQGNSA. The CDR3 extends over 14 amino acids. The CDR3 DNA follows: TGTGCCAGCAGCTTAGAGACAGGTCCCTACGAGCAGTACTTC. This encodes CASSLETGPYEQYF.

This chain connects TRBV7-2 to TRBJ2-7; maybe TRBD2 (6 bases). The CDR3 has 16 amino acids. V lost 5 bases, J lost 0 bases, and 17 bases lay in between. Germline V gives CDR1 SGHTA, CDR2 FQGNSA. For the CDR3, the DNA is TGTGCCAGCAGCCCCATCGTGGCTAGCGACTCCTACGAGCAGTACTTC. This codes for CASSPIVASDSYEQYF.

The V and J genes are TRBV28 and TRBJ1-3, with 7 bases matching TRBD1. The germline gives CDR1 MDHEN, CDR2 SYDVKM. The ends lost 1 base at V and 2 bases at J; junction bases unmatched: 5. The CDR3 sequence is 16 residues long. CDR3 protein: CASSLSTGRPGNTIYF. The CDR3 nucleotides are TGTGCCAGCAGTTTATCGACAGGGCGCCCTGGAAACACCATATATTTT.

The rearrangement joins TRBV7-2 to TRBJ1-5; 7 bases map to TRBD1. Germline CDR1 and CDR2: SGHTA and FQGNSA. Germline trimming cut 5 bases from V and 6 bases from J; bases unmatched to any gene: 4. The CDR3 consists of 13 residues. CDR3 amino acids: CASSARQGQPQHF. CDR3 bases: TGTGCCAGCAGCGCCAGACAGGGTCAGCCCCAGCATTTT.

This clone was counted once. V is TRBV29-1 and J is TRBJ2-1, with 12 bases aligning to TRBD2. V was clipped by 6 bases and J by 8 bases; unmatched bases: 11. Germline V CDR1 and CDR2: SQVTM, ANQGSEA. The CDR3 runs to 15 residues. The DNA for the CDR3 is TGCAGCGTGGTCCCTAGCGGGAGGGGGACGTATGAGCAGTTCTTC. It translates to CSVVPSGRGTYEQFF.

The chain combines TRBV6-6 with TRBJ1-4; TRBD1 might be the D (5 bases). V shed 6 bases and J shed 0 bases, with 14 bases lying between them. The length of the CDR3 is 16 residues. Germline values: CDR1 MNHNY, CDR2 SVGAGI (reference sequence). The CDR3 coding sequence is TGTGCCAGCAGCAGAGGGGAGGCGGCAACTAATGAAAAACTGTTTTTT. Translation gives CASSRGEAATNEKLFF.